Presented here are 27 T cell receptor beta chains from one specimen sequenced in a study of T cells in Graves' hyperthyroidism and ophthalmopathy. TCR beta CDR3 regions were amplified from RNA transcripts. The HTBI primer set was used in a first-round RT-PCR of the TCR CDR3. TCRdb reprocessed the multiplex PCR reads with MiXCR, giving one entry per CDR3 protein. The sample carries hundreds of thousands of distinct CDR3 sequences, more than 15% recorded once. Sequences were obtained from blood. Receptors were obtained from a woman in her thirties or forties with Graves' ophthalmopathy.

This clonotype was seen a handful of times. The chain joins TRBV7-6 to TRBJ2-3; 7 positions agree with TRBD2. V was clipped by 6 bases and J by 0 bases; unmatched bases: 6. The CDR3 extends over 15 amino acids. Germline V lookup: CDR1 SGHVS, CDR2 FNYEAQ. This chain's CDR3 is CASRPGLYSTDTQYF. DNA of the CDR3: TGTGCCAGCAGACCGGGACTATATAGCACAGATACGCAGTATTTT.

This clonotype has ten or more counts. CDR3 DNA sequence: TGTGCCAGCACTCGGAGCGGGGGAGAGCAGTTCTTC. Amino acids: CASTRSGGEQFF. This rearrangement joins TRBV3-1 to TRBJ2-1; 8 bases match TRBD2. The CDR3 extends over 12 amino acids. The germline gives CDR1 LGHDT, CDR2 YNNKEL (reference sequence). V trimming: 7 bases; J trimming: 10 bases; junction bases outside the gene matches: 6.

The gene calls are TRBV6-1 and TRBJ2-7; D may be TRBD1 or TRBD2 (5 bases each). The CDR3 consists of 13 residues. Germline V CDR1 and CDR2: MNHNS, SASEGT. Trimming shortened V by 6 bases and J by 6 bases, and 15 bases separated the two germline ends. The CDR3 loop is CASSRPGTREQYF. For the CDR3, the DNA is TGTGCCAGCAGCAGACCCGGGACCCGCGAGCAGTACTTC.

The genes are TRBV5-1 and TRBJ2-5; D is possibly TRBD1 (5 bases). Trimming left V 4 bases short and J 1 base short, with 26 bases between. From germline, CDR1 is SGHRS and CDR2 YFSETQ. The CDR3 spans 19 residues. CDR3 protein: CASSQLPAPALDSQETQYF. CDR3 sequence (DNA): TGCGCCAGCAGCCAACTGCCTGCCCCGGCCCTTGACAGCCAAGAGACCCAGTACTTC.

The chain employs TRBV2 and TRBJ2-5; 8 bases match TRBD2. The CDR3 contains 14 residues. Germline values: CDR1 SNHLY, CDR2 FYNNEI. Trimming cost V 4 bases and J 5 bases; bases outside gene matches: 6. CDR3 region: CASSGLSGTETQYF. The CDR3 DNA sequence: TGTGCCAGCAGTGGACTTAGCGGGACGGAGACCCAGTACTTC.

This clonotype showed up many times. The chain uses TRBV5-1 and TRBJ2-7; D is possibly TRBD1 (5 bases). The CDR3 loop spans 17 amino acids. CDR1 and CDR2 (germline): SGHRS, YFSETQ. Trimming took 4 bases from V and 2 from J, leaving 22 bases between them. The CDR3 nucleotides are TGCGCCAGCAGCAGCCGCTGGGGATGGGGCGAGACCTACGAGCAGTACTTC. Protein: CASSSRWGWGETYEQYF.

In this sample, this clonotype turned up many times. The chain employs TRBV6-5 and TRBJ2-7; 12 bases align to TRBD1. After removal of 6 bases from V and 1 base from J, the junction contained 4 bases not matched to a gene. Germline assignment: CDR1 MNHEY and CDR2 SVGAGI. This CDR3 contains 15 residues. CDR3 coding DNA: TGTGCCAGCAGGGGGGACAGGGGGCTTTCCTACGAGCAGTACTTC. This sequence encodes CASRGDRGLSYEQYF.

This clonotype came up a few times. V and J are TRBV18 and TRBJ2-1, with 12 bases lining up with TRBD1. This CDR3 comprises 16 residues. Trimming cost V 6 bases and J 4 bases; bases outside gene matches: 7. In germline, CDR1 is KGHSH, CDR2 LQKENI. The CDR3 nucleotides read TGTGCCAGCTCCCCCGGGACAGGGGGCGCATACAATGAGCAGTTCTTC. Protein: CASSPGTGGAYNEQFF.

This clonotype was counted many times. V usage is TRBV4-1 and J usage is TRBJ2-1; D not certain. Germline CDR1 MGHRA, CDR2 YSYEKL. The CDR3 totals 14 residues. V lost 3 bases and J lost 4, with 10 bases in between. DNA of the CDR3: TGCGCCAGCAGCCAGGTAACAGCGTACAATGAGCAGTTCTTC. Amino acid sequence: CASSQVTAYNEQFF.

Of note for this clonotype: The germline gene is not matched at one end of the junction; a read error may be the cause. The chain carries TRBV5-1 and TRBJ1-1, with D perhaps matching TRBD1 (6 bases). CDR1 is SGHRS, CDR2 YFSETQ, per germline. The CDR3 covers 14 residues. CDR3 sequence reads: CASGFGGLNTEAFF. CDR3 DNA: TGCGCCAGCGGCTTCGGGGGGCTGAACACTGAAGCTTTCTTT.

Turning to this clonotype: A read error may explain this, as a much larger clone is one base away. The rearrangement joins TRBV20-1 to TRBJ2-7; TRBD2 matches at 12 bases. After removal of 8 bases from V and 7 bases from J, the junction contained 9 bases not matched to a gene. CDR1 and CDR2 (germline): DFQATT, SNEGSKA (reference sequence). The length of the CDR3 is 13 residues. The chain's CDR3 is CSPSSGRADEQYF. DNA for the CDR3: TGCAGTCCCTCTAGCGGGAGGGCCGATGAGCAGTACTTC.

This clonotype was seen repeatedly, ten times or more. The J gene is TRBJ1-1, the V gene TRBV28; 8 bases are shared with TRBD1. The CDR3 covers 15 residues. The V segment lost 5 bases and the J segment 5 bases; nucleotides outside the gene matches: 10. Germline V gene data show CDR1 as MDHEN and CDR2 as SYDVKM. The CDR3 DNA is TGTGCCAGCAGTCTACAACAGGGGGGAGGGACTGAAGCTTTCTTT. Translation gives CASSLQQGGGTEAFF.

This CDR3 is CASSDFAGTALYGYTF. The DNA for the CDR3 is TGTGCCAGCAGTGACTTTGCTGGGACAGCCCTCTATGGCTACACCTTC. The chain combines TRBV6-1 with TRBJ1-2; 7 bases are a match to TRBD1. CDR3 length: 16 residues. Per the germline V gene, CDR1 is MNHNS and CDR2 is SASEGT. V shed 3 bases, J shed 4 bases, and the junction held 11 bases outside the gene matches.

A few counts support this clonotype. The chain uses TRBV20-1 and TRBJ2-5; D might be TRBD1 (6 bases). The CDR3 is made up of 16 amino acids. Per germline, CDR1 DFQATT and CDR2 SNEGSKA (reference sequence). The V gene lost 0 bases and the J gene lost 10 bases, with 24 bases spanning the gap. DNA for the CDR3: TGCAGTGCTAGAGACCGGACACGCTACCCTGCAGGGGACCAGTACTTC. It translates to CSARDRTRYPAGDQYF.

This clonotype has ten or more counts. The rearrangement uses TRBV20-1 and TRBJ2-1; possibly TRBD2 for D (6 bases). Trimming pared 6 bases from V and 4 bases from J, leaving 16 bases between. The germline V gene encodes CDR1 DFQATT and CDR2 SNEGSKA (reference sequence). This CDR3 has 14 residues. The CDR3 spells CSAPVAGFYNEQFF. The DNA of the CDR3 is TGCAGTGCCCCTGTCGCGGGATTTTACAATGAGCAGTTCTTC.

This clonotype was detected many times. The gene calls are TRBV5-1 and TRBJ2-1, with 12 bases identical to TRBD2. Germline V gene sequence: CDR1 SGHRS, CDR2 YFSETQ. This CDR3 is 14 amino acids long. Trimming cost V 4 bases and J 14 bases; bases outside gene matches: 10. The CDR3 coding sequence is TGCGCCAGCAGCCCAGGACTAGCGGGGATCGAGGAGTTCTTC. As protein: CASSPGLAGIEEFF.

In its sample, this clonotype was seen a few times. The chain has TRBV20-1 and TRBJ2-3; D assignment may be TRBD1 or TRBD2 (5 bases each). Trimming left V 3 bases short and J 0 bases short, with 13 bases between. The CDR3 has 15 amino acids. Germline V gene lookup returns CDR1 DFQATT and CDR2 SNEGSKA (reference sequence). CDR3 sequence (DNA): TGCAGTGCTAGGAGAGGGGAGCTAAGCACAGATACGCAGTATTTT. Translating gives CSARRGELSTDTQYF.

This clonotype was counted at least ten times. CDR3: CAWSVGGGKTQYF. The CDR3 DNA reads TGTGCCTGGAGTGTGGGGGGCGGAAAGACCCAGTACTTC. The rearrangement uses TRBV30 and TRBJ2-5; D might be TRBD1 or TRBD2, each matching 6 bases. Trimming left V 0 bases short and J 6 bases short, with 11 bases between. This CDR3 spans 13 amino acids. Germline CDR1 and CDR2: GTSNPN and SVGIG (reference sequence).

This clonotype has a count of ten or more. This sequence joins TRBV12-3 or TRBV12-4 and TRBJ1-2; 7 bases agree with TRBD1. The CDR3 runs to 13 residues. Trimming at V came to 7 bases and at J to 7 bases, leaving 9 bases not matched to a gene. The CDR3 nucleotides read TGTGCCAGCATCGAAGGGGGCGCGGGTGGCTACACCTTC. Its translation: CASIEGGAGGYTF.

The sample holds many counts of this clonotype. The J gene is TRBJ1-5, the V gene TRBV6-1; D is unresolved. From germline, CDR1 is MNHNS and CDR2 SASEGT. V was trimmed by 5 bases and J by 2 bases, leaving 10 bases between them. The CDR3 extends over 14 amino acids. The CDR3 spells CASSRVFGNQPQHF. In nucleotides, the CDR3 is TGTGCCAGCAGTAGGGTTTTCGGCAATCAGCCCCAGCATTTT.

This clonotype was observed at least ten times. This chain links TRBV30 with TRBJ2-1; 9 bases agree with TRBD1. The CDR3 loop spans 14 amino acids. CDR1 GTSNPN and CDR2 SVGIG come from the germline V gene (reference sequence). Trimming removed 1 base from V and 12 bases from J; junction bases left unmatched: 10. The CDR3 DNA is TGTGCCTGGAGTGCGGGACAGGGTTTGTTTGGGCAGTTCTTC. This translates into CAWSAGQGLFGQFF.

The table lists this clonotype with a few counts. This chain joins TRBV11-2 and TRBJ1-2; 8 bases are a match to TRBD1. The V gene's germline CDR1 is SGHAT and CDR2 FQNNGV. V shed 5 bases, J shed 1 base, and the junction held 9 bases outside the gene matches. This CDR3 has 16 residues. Here the CDR3 reads CASSLSGTGVNYGYTF. CDR3 coding DNA: TGTGCCAGCAGCCTATCCGGGACAGGAGTTAACTATGGCTACACCTTC. The variable domain in full, with the rest retrieved from reference TRBV11-2 and TRBJ1-2, is EAGVAQSPRYKIIEKRQSVAFWCNPISGHATLYWYQQILGQGPKLLIQFQNNGVVDDSQLPKDRFSAERLKGVDSTLKIQPAKLEDSAVYLCASSLSGTGVNYGYTFGSGTRLTVV.

This clonotype has a count of ten or more. V gene TRBV20-1 combines with J gene TRBJ1-2, with D possibly being TRBD1 (5 bases). This CDR3 spans 12 amino acids. Germline V lookup: CDR1 DFQATT, CDR2 SNEGSKA (reference sequence). Trimming shortened V by 7 bases and J by 4 bases, and 13 bases separated the two germline ends. The CDR3: CSVGQGGYGYTF. CDR3 nucleotide sequence: TGCAGTGTAGGGCAGGGAGGCTATGGCTACACCTTC.

This clonotype has a single count. A much bigger clone sits one base away, suggesting this may be a read error. This rearrangement joins TRBV30 to TRBJ2-1; D not resolved. The CDR3 consists of 13 residues. The V gene's germline CDR1 is GTSNPN and CDR2 SVGIG (reference sequence). The DNA for the CDR3 is TGTGCCTGGAGTCGAAACACCTACAATGAGCAGTCCTTC. Its translation: CAWSRNTYNEQSF. Full variable domain (remainder filled in from reference TRBV30 and TRBJ2-1): SQTIHQWPATLVQPVGSPLSLECTVEGTSNPNLYWYRQAAGRGLQLLFYSVGIGQISSEVPQNLSASRPQDRQFILSSKKLLLSDSGFYLCAWSRNTYNEQSFGPGTRLTVL.

This clonotype occurred many times. This chain joins TRBV11-2 and TRBJ2-3, with 11 positions matching TRBD2. The CDR3 spans 17 residues. Per the germline V gene, CDR1 is SGHAT and CDR2 is FQNNGV. V gave up 0 bases and J gave up 5 bases; unmatched junction bases: 7. The CDR3 spells CASSLDQTSGSVDTQYF. DNA for the CDR3: TGTGCCAGCAGCTTAGATCAAACTAGCGGGAGTGTAGATACGCAGTATTTT.

The rearrangement links TRBV11-2 to TRBJ2-7, with D hard to call. The CDR3 is 14 residues long. Germline CDR1 is SGHAT and CDR2 is FQNNGV. V was pared by 7 bases and J by 0 bases, with 13 bases between. The CDR3 nucleotides are TGTGCCAGCACTTCGACTCACTCCTCCTACGAGCAGTACTTC. Translation: CASTSTHSSYEQYF. Using reference TRBV11-2 and TRBJ2-7 for the parts outside the CDR3, the full variable domain is EAGVAQSPRYKIIEKRQSVAFWCNPISGHATLYWYQQILGQGPKLLIQFQNNGVVDDSQLPKDRFSAERLKGVDSTLKIQPAKLEDSAVYLCASTSTHSSYEQYFGPGTRLTVT.

This clonotype was seen repeatedly, ten times or more. The rearrangement joins TRBV2 to TRBJ1-1; D is unclear. V lost 8 bases and J lost 1, with 8 bases in between. There are 12 residues in the CDR3. CDR1 is SNHLY, CDR2 FYNNEI, per germline. The CDR3, as DNA: TGTGCCAGCTTTAGAAAGAACACTGAAGCTTTCTTT. Translated, it gives CASFRKNTEAFF.